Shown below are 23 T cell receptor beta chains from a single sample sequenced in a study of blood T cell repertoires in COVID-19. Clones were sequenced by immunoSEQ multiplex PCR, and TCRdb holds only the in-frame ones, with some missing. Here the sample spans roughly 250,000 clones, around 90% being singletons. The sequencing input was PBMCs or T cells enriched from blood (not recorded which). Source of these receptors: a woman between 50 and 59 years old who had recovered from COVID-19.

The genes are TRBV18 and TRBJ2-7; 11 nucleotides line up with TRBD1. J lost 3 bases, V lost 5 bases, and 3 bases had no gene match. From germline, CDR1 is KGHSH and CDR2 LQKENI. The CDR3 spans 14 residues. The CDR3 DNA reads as TGTGCCAGCTCAGCGGGACAGGGGGTCTACGAGCAGTACTTC. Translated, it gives CASSAGQGVYEQYF.

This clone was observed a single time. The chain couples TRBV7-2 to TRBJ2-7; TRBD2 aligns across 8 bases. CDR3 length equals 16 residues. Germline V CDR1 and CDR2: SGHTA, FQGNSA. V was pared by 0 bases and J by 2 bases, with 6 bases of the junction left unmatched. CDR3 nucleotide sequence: TGTGCCAGCAGCTTAGCGCTTAATAGCGGGACCTACGAGCAGTACTTC. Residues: CASSLALNSGTYEQYF. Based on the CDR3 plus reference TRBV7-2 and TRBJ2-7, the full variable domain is GAGVSQSPSNKVTEKGKDVELRCDPISGHTALYWYRQSLGQGLEFLIYFQGNSAPDKSGLPSDRFSAERTGGSVSTLTIQRTQQEDSAVYLCASSLALNSGTYEQYFGPGTRLTVT.

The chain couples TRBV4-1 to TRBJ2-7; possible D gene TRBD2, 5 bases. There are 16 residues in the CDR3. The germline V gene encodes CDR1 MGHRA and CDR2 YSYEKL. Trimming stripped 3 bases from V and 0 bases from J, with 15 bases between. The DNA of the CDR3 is TGCGCCAGCAGCCAGTTACTAGATTGGGACTCCTACGAGCAGTACTTC. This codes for CASSQLLDWDSYEQYF.

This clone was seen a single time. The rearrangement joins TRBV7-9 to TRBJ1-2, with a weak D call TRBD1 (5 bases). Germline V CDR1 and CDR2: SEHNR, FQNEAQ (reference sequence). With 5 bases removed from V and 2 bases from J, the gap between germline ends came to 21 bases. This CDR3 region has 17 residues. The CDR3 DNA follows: TGTGCCAGCAGCGGCTATTACAGGACCCTCGGGAACTATGGCTACACCTTC. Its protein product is CASSGYYRTLGNYGYTF.

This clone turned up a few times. DNA for the CDR3: TGTGCCAGCAGCTTAGGGACTAGCGGGAGAGGCATTCAGTACTTC. This encodes CASSLGTSGRGIQYF. The V and J genes are TRBV11-2 and TRBJ2-4; 13 bases map to TRBD2. V gave up 1 base and J gave up 9 bases; unmatched junction bases: 3. CDR1 is SGHAT and CDR2 is FQNNGV in the germline V gene. CDR3 length: 15 residues. Using reference TRBV11-2 and TRBJ2-4 for the parts outside the CDR3, the full variable domain is EAGVAQSPRYKIIEKRQSVAFWCNPISGHATLYWYQQILGQGPKLLIQFQNNGVVDDSQLPKDRFSAERLKGVDSTLKIQPAKLEDSAVYLCASSLGTSGRGIQYFGAGTRLSVL.

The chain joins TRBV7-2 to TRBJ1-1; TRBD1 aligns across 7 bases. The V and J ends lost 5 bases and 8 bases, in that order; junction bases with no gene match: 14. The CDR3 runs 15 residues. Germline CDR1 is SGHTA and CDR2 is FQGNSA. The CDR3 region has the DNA TGTGCCAGCAGCCCCTATAGGACAGGTTCTCTCGAAGCTTTCTTT. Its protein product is CASSPYRTGSLEAFF.

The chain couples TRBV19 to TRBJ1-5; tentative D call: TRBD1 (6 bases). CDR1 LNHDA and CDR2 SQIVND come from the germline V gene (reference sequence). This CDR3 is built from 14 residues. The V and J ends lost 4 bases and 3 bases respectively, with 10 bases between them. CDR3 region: CASSTGALNQPQHF. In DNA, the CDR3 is TGTGCCAGTAGTACAGGGGCCCTCAATCAGCCCCAGCATTTT.

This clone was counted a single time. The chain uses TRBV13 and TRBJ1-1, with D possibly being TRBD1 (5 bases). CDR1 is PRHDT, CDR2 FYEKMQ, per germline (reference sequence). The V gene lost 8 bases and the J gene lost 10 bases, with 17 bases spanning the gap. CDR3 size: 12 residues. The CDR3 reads CASRDFMKSAFF. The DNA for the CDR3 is TGTGCCAGCCGGGACTTTATGAAGTCAGCTTTCTTT.

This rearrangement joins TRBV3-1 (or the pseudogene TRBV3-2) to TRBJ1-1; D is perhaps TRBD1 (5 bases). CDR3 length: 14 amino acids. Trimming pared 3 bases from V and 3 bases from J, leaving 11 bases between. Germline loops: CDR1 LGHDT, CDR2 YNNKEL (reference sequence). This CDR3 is CASSHPDRHTEAFF. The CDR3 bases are TGTGCCAGCAGCCACCCCGACAGACACACTGAAGCTTTCTTT.

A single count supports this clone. CDR3 sequence: CASSLGGDTEAFF. The CDR3 DNA reads TGTGCCAGCAGCTTGGGAGGGGACACTGAAGCTTTCTTT. The chain joins TRBV7-3 to TRBJ1-1; weak D call: TRBD1 (5 bases). V was clipped by 3 bases and J by 3 bases, with 8 bases between them. The V gene's germline CDR1 is SGHTA and CDR2 FQGTGA. CDR3 length: 13 residues.

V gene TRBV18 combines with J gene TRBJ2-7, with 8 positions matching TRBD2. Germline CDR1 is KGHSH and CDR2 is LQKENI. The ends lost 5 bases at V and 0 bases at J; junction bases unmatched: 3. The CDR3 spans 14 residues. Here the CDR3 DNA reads TGTGCCAGCTCAAGGCGGGAGGTCTCCTACGAGCAGTACTTC. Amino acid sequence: CASSRREVSYEQYF.

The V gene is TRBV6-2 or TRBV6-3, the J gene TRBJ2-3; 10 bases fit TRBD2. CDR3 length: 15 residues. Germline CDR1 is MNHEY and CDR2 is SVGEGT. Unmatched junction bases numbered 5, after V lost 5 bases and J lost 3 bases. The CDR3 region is CASSSGRVATDTQYF. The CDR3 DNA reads TGTGCCAGCAGTAGCGGGAGGGTCGCGACAGATACGCAGTATTTT.

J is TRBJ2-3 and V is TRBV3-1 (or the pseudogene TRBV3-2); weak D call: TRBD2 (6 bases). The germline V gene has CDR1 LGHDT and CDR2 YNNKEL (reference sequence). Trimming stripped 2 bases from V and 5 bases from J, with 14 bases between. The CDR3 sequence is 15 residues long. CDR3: CASSQWSGDVDTQYF. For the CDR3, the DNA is TGTGCCAGCAGCCAATGGTCGGGAGATGTAGATACGCAGTATTTT.

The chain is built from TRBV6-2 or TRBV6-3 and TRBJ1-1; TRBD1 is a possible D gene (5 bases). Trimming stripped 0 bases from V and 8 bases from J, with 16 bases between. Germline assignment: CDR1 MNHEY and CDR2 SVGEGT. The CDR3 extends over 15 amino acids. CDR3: CASSYSTAHTGEAFF. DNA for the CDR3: TGTGCCAGCAGTTACTCAACGGCCCACACAGGAGAAGCTTTCTTT.

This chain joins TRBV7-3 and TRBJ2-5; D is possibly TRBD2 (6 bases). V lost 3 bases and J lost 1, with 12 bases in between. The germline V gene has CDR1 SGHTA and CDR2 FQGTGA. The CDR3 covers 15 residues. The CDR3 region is CASSLEGVGQETQYF. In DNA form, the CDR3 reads TGTGCCAGCAGCTTGGAGGGAGTGGGCCAAGAGACCCAGTACTTC.

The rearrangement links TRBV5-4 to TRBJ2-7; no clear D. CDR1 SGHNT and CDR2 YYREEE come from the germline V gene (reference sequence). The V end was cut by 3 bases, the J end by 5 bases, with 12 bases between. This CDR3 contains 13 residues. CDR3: CASSSGWRDEQYF. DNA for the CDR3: TGTGCCAGCAGCTCCGGGTGGCGAGACGAGCAGTACTTC.

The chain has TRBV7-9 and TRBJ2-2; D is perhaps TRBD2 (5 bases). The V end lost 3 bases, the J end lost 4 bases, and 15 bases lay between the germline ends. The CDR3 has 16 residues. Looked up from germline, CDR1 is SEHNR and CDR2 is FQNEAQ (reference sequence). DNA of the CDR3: TGTGCCAGCAGCTTGGTAAAATTAGCGAGCACCGGGGAGCTGTTTTTT. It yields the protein CASSLVKLASTGELFF.

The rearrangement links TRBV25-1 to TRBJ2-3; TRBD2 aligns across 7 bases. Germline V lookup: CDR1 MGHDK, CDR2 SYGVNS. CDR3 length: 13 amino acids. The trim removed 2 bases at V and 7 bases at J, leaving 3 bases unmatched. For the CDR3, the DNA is TGTGCCAGCAGTGAAGGGGGGGAAAATACGCAGTATTTT. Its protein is CASSEGGENTQYF.

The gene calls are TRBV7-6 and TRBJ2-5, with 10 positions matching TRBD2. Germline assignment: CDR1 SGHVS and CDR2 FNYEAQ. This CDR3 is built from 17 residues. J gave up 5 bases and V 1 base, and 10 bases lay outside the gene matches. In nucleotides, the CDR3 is TGTGCCAGCAGCTTAGGAGGGTCAGCGGGAGGGCCTGAGACCCAGTACTTC. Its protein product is CASSLGGSAGGPETQYF. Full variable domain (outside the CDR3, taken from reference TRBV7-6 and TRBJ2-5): GAGVSQSPRYKVTKRGQDVALRCDPISGHVSLYWYRQALGQGPEFLTYFNYEAQQDKSGLPNDRFSAERPEGSISTLTIQRTEQRDSAMYRCASSLGGSAGGPETQYFGPGTRLLVL.

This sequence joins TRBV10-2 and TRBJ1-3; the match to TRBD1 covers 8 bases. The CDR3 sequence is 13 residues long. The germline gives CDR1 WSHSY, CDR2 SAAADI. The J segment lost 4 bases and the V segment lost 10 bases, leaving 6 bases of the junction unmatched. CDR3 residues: CATMTGAGNTIYF. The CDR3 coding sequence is TGCGCCACCATGACAGGGGCCGGAAACACCATATATTTT.

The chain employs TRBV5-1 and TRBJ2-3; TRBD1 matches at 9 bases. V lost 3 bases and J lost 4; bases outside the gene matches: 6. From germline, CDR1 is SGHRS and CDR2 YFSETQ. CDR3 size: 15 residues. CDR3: CASSYRGRDADTQYF. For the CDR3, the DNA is TGCGCCAGCAGCTACAGGGGGCGCGACGCAGATACGCAGTATTTT.

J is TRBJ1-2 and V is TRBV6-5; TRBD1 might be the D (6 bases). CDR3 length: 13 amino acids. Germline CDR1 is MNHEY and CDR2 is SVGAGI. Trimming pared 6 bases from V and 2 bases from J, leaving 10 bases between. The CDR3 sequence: CASRAQGNYGYTF. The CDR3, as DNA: TGTGCCAGCAGAGCCCAGGGGAACTATGGCTACACCTTC.

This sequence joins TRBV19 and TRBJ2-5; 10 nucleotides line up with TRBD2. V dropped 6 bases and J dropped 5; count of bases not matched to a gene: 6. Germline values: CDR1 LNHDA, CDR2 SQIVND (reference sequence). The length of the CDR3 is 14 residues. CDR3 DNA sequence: TGTGCCAGTAGGGAGACTAGCGGGTGGGAGACCCAGTACTTC. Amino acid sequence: CASRETSGWETQYF.